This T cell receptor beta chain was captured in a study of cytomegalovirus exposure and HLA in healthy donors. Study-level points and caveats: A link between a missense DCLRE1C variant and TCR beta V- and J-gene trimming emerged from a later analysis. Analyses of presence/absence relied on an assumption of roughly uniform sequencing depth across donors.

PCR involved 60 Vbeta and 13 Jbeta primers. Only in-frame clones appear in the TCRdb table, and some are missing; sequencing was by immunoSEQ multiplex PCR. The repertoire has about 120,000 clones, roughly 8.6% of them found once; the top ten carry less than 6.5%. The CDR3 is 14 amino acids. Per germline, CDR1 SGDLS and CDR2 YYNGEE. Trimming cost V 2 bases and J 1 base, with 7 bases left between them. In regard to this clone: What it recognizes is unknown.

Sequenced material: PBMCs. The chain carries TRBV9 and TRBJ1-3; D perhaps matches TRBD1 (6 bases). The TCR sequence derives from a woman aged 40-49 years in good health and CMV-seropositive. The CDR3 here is CASSVQGSGNTIYF. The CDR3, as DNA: TGTGCCAGCAGCGTCCAGGGGTCTGGAAACACCATATATTTT.